This T cell receptor beta chain stems from a study of blood T cell repertoires in COVID-19. Per the original methods: The assay estimated nucleated cells by amplifying reference gene primers. TCRdb's table, derived via immunoSEQ multiplex PCR, lists solely in-frame clones and lacks some. The D gene and trimming were derived from the DNA, and the V and J assignments and clone size from that table. This sample has 250,000 to 300,000 clones, with roughly 89% found just once. With V trimmed by 5 bases and J by 2 bases, 14 bases remained unmatched. This CDR3 has 18 amino acids. CDR1 SGHVS and CDR2 FNYEAQ come from the germline V gene.

This chain joins TRBV7-6 and TRBJ2-1; TRBD2 agrees at 8 bases. This clonotype was obtained from a man aged 50 to 59 with acute or convalescent COVID-19. Input material: peripheral blood. This CDR3 reads CASSPHPGLDTAYNEQFF. In DNA, the CDR3 is TGTGCCAGCAGCCCCCACCCGGGACTAGATACGGCCTACAATGAGCAGTTCTTC.